The entry that follows covers one T cell receptor beta chain sequence. Individuals drawn from 24 US areas were about 18 to 90 years old. Original handling: Amplification of reference gene primers was used by the study to estimate nucleated cell counts. Sequencing was performed with immunoSEQ multiplex PCR; in TCRdb, only in-frame clones are kept and a portion is missing. V and J calls and clone size come straight from that table; D and trimming were deduced from the DNA. The table shows under 300,000 clones, with around nine tenths occurring only once. The data were obtained in a study of blood T cell repertoires in COVID-19. The CDR3 contains 14 residues. Germline-derived CDR1 and CDR2 are LGHNA and YSLEER. V gave up 3 bases and J gave up 12 bases, with 15 bases separating them.

Sequencing was performed on PBMCs or T cells enriched from blood (not recorded which). The J gene is TRBJ1-6, the V gene TRBV4-3; D not resolved. The TCR comes from a woman aged 18-35 years who had recovered from COVID-19. The DNA of the CDR3 is TGCGCCAGCAGCCAGCACAGAACGCGGGGACCCCTCCACTTT. It yields the protein CASSQHRTRGPLHF.